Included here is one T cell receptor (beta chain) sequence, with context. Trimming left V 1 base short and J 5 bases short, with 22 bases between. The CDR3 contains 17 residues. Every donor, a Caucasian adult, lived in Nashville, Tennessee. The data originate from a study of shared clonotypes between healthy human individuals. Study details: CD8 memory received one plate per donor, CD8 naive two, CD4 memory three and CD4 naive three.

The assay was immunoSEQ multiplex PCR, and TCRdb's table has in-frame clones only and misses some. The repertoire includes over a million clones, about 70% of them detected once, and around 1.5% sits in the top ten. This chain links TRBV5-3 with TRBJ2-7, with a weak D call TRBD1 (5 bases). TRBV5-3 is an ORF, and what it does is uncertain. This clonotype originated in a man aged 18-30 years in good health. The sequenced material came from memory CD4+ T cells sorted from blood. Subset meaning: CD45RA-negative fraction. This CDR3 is CARSLREPKGLIDEQYF. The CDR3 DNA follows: TGTGCCAGAAGCTTGAGGGAACCCAAGGGGTTAATCGACGAGCAGTACTTC.